This T cell receptor (beta chain) stems from a study of beta chain features in type 1 diabetes. Investigators reverse transcribed all isolated RNA, so they sequenced expressed TCRB transcripts. This table comes from immunoSEQ multiplex PCR, and its TCRdb copy is limited to in-frame clones, with some not included. This table holds around 300,000 clones, under 8.5% found once. This TCR came from a woman aged 18-30 years in good health. Sample: central memory CD4+ T cells from blood.

CDR3 in amino acids: CASSLQTYEQFF. CDR3 nucleotide sequence: TGTGCCAGCAGCTTACAGACCTATGAGCAGTTCTTC. The chain has TRBV7-2 and TRBJ2-1; no firm D call. V shed 2 bases and J shed 8 bases, with 7 bases lying between them. The CDR3 contains 12 residues. From germline, CDR1 is SGHTA and CDR2 FQGNSA.